This T cell receptor (beta chain) came from a study of response to subunit inactivated influenza vaccine. The length of the CDR3 is 13 residues. CDR1 and CDR2 from the germline V gene are MDHEN and SYDVKM. J was trimmed by 7 bases and V by 7 bases; bases with no gene match: 7. General study results and limits: Only a handful of new T cells, the authors suggested, are recruited with each seasonal influenza vaccination.

On this clonotype: Its antigen is unknown.

TCRdb re-called the RT-PCR reads through MiXCR, storing one row per CDR3 protein. The sample shows some 480,000 distinct CDR3 sequences, about 10% of them seen only once. The genes are TRBV28 and TRBJ1-5; TRBD1 aligns across 7 bases. This TCR came from a middle-aged man who received an inactivated influenza vaccine. The sequencing here drew on PBMCs from blood, taken 40 to 50 days after vaccination. The CDR3 region is CASTPGTVQPQHF. CDR3 nucleotides: TGTGCCAGCACCCCCGGGACAGTGCAGCCCCAGCATTTT.